Listed below are T cell receptor beta chains from one sample, sequenced in a study of T-cell memory formation after mild COVID-19. TCRdb reprocessed the 5' RACE reads with MiXCR, giving one entry per CDR3 protein. This table has about 110,000 distinct CDR3 sequences, 15% to 20% appearing once. Sequencing input: PBMCs or a T cell subset sorted from them (not recorded which). All receptors come from a man between 18 and 29 years old who had mild COVID-19 (a few samples of this study predate the infection). Cell type and time point are not known. CDR3s include the opening cysteine and the closing phenylalanine or tryptophan. The D gene is left open where the match is weak. Clone size, where shown, is once, few, many, or a class for clones that have expanded.

TRBJ2-3,.,TRBV2,.,CASSTETPLTDTQYF,TGTGCCAGCAGTACGGAAACTCCCCTCACAGATACGCAGTATTTT
TRBJ2-3,few,TRBV6-6,.,CASRFGGRGTDTQYF,TGTGCCAGCAGGTTCGGGGGGCGCGGGACAGATACGCAGTATTTT
TRBJ1-1,few,TRBV5-4,TRBD1,CASSLQGVNTEAFF,TGTGCCAGCAGCTTACAGGGGGTGAACACTGAAGCTTTCTTT
TRBJ2-1,few,TRBV7-2,.,CASSPASRDEQFF,TGTGCCAGCAGCCCCGCCAGCCGGGATGAGCAGTTCTTC
TRBJ2-3,.,TRBV6-5,.,CASSYGRPDTQYF,TGTGCCAGCAGTTATGGCCGGCCGGATACGCAGTATTTT
TRBJ1-1,.,TRBV7-9,.,CASSLRGAGTEAFF,TGTGCCAGCAGCCTAAGGGGGGCAGGCACTGAAGCTTTCTTT
TRBJ2-2,few,TRBV5-1,.,CASSLDFLTGELFF,TGCGCCAGCAGCTTGGACTTTTTGACCGGGGAGCTGTTTTTT
TRBJ2-7,few,TRBV5-1,.,CASSFRESGLGAYEQYF,TGCGCCAGCAGCTTCAGGGAGAGCGGTTTAGGGGCCTACGAGCAGTACTTC
TRBJ1-4,.,TRBV5-1,TRBD1,CASSPDGQGQEKLFF,TGCGCCAGCAGCCCTGACGGACAGGGGCAAGAAAAACTGTTTTTT
TRBJ2-7,.,TRBV5-1,TRBD1,CASSLALSGTDPHEQYF,TGCGCCAGCAGCTTGGCCCTCTCCGGGACAGACCCCCACGAGCAGTACTTC
TRBJ2-1,few,TRBV5-5,TRBD1,CASSSTGTGYNEQFF,TGTGCCAGCAGCTCCACCGGGACAGGGTACAATGAGCAGTTCTTC
TRBJ2-1,few,TRBV20-1,.,CSARLGKSYNEQFF,TGCAGTGCTAGGTTGGGGAAGTCCTACAATGAGCAGTTCTTC
TRBJ1-1,few,TRBV6-5,TRBD1,CASRPGDRYPGDTEAFF,TGTGCCAGCAGACCCGGGGACAGGTACCCGGGTGACACTGAAGCTTTCTTT
TRBJ1-1,.,TRBV6-2/TRBV6-3,.,CASSPRTNTEAFF,TGTGCCAGCAGCCCCCGGACCAACACTGAAGCTTTCTTT
TRBJ2-3,.,TRBV15,TRBD2,CATSPGLAGGVTDTQYF,TGTGCCACCAGCCCCGGACTAGCGGGGGGTGTCACAGATACGCAGTATTTT
TRBJ1-1,.,TRBV7-2,.,CASSSHPNTEAFF,TGTGCCAGCAGTTCACACCCGAACACTGAAGCTTTCTTT
TRBJ2-7,once,TRBV4-3,.,CASSQAGGGLYEQYF,TGCGCCAGCAGCCAAGCAGGGGGGGGGCTCTACGAGCAGTACTTC
TRBJ2-3,many,TRBV4-2,TRBD1,CASSQGQGSTDTQYF,TGTGCCAGCAGCCAGGGACAGGGAAGCACAGATACGCAGTATTTT
TRBJ2-1,.,TRBV18,TRBD1,CASSPGTAYNEQFF,TGTGCCAGCTCACCCGGGACAGCTTACAATGAGCAGTTCTTC
TRBJ1-1,few,TRBV5-5,.,CASKADMNTEAFF,TGTGCCAGCAAGGCGGACATGAACACTGAAGCTTTCTTT
TRBJ2-7,.,TRBV3-1,TRBD1,CASSHASTGVISEQYF,TGTGCCAGCAGCCACGCTTCGACAGGGGTGATTTCCGAGCAGTACTTC
TRBJ2-5,.,TRBV6-2/TRBV6-3,TRBD2,CASSYTSGGRQETQYF,TGTGCCAGCAGTTATACTAGCGGGGGGAGACAAGAGACCCAGTACTTC
TRBJ2-2,few,TRBV18,TRBD2,CASSPNRLATNTGELFF,TGTGCCAGCTCACCCAATCGACTAGCGACGAACACCGGGGAGCTGTTTTTT
TRBJ1-2,many,TRBV5-6,TRBD1,CASSTGVYGYTF,TGTGCCAGCAGTACAGGGGTATATGGCTACACCTTC
TRBJ1-2,.,TRBV5-6,.,CASGLEARLRGGYTF,TGTGCCAGCGGCTTGGAGGCCAGGTTAAGAGGTGGCTACACCTTC
TRBJ1-2,few,TRBV6-5,.,CASSYGGSGYTF,TGTGCCAGCAGTTACGGGGGGAGCGGCTACACCTTC
TRBJ2-3,.,TRBV29-1,.,CSVEAGGSTDTQYF,TGCAGCGTTGAGGCAGGTGGTAGCACAGATACGCAGTATTTT
TRBJ1-5,.,TRBV7-2,TRBD1,CASSSQYRGRFNQPQHF,TGTGCCAGCAGCTCCCAGTACAGGGGACGATTCAATCAGCCCCAGCATTTT
TRBJ1-5,.,TRBV6-5,.,CASSYRVGSNQPQHF,TGTGCCAGCAGTTATAGGGTGGGTAGCAATCAGCCCCAGCATTTT
TRBJ1-1,few,TRBV7-8,.,CASSSWGGNTEAFF,TGTGCCAGCAGCTCTTGGGGGGGGAACACTGAAGCTTTCTTT
TRBJ2-2,.,TRBV4-3,TRBD2,CASSQDREAGGLTTTGELFF,TGCGCCAGCAGCCAAGATCGAGAAGCGGGGGGCCTGACTACCACCGGGGAGCTGTTTTTT
TRBJ1-1,.,TRBV12-3/TRBV12-4,.,CASSFSGRNTEAFF,TGTGCCAGCAGTTTCAGTGGAAGGAACACTGAAGCTTTCTTT
TRBJ2-3,many,TRBV7-2,.,CASTAVTSTDTQYF,TGTGCCAGCACCGCGGTCACTAGCACAGATACGCAGTATTTT
TRBJ2-3,.,TRBV11-2,.,CASSPIRSTDTQYF,TGTGCCAGCAGCCCCATCCGTAGCACAGATACGCAGTATTTT
TRBJ2-7,few,TRBV11-2,TRBD2,CASHRGDEQYF,TGTGCCAGCCACCGGGGGGACGAGCAGTACTTC
TRBJ2-3,few,TRBV10-3,.,CATSQGGPTDTQYF,TGTGCCACCAGTCAAGGGGGGCCCACAGATACGCAGTATTTT
TRBJ2-6,.,TRBV27,.,CASRSEGGANVLTF,TGTGCCAGTCGATCGGAGGGAGGGGCCAACGTCCTGACTTTC
TRBJ2-3,.,TRBV24-1,.,CATSDFQEKGTFRHTDTQYF,TGTGCCACCAGTGATTTTCAGGAAAAGGGGACCTTCCGGCACACAGATACGCAGTATTTT
TRBJ2-1,few,TRBV7-8,.,CASSLERRDTNEQFF,TGTGCCAGCAGCTTAGAGCGCCGGGACACGAATGAGCAGTTCTTC
TRBJ2-3,.,TRBV6-5,TRBD2,CASSYGTSGTDTQYF,TGTGCCAGCAGTTACGGGACTAGCGGCACAGATACGCAGTATTTT
TRBJ1-2,few,TRBV20-1,.,CSARVDRNRPYGYTF,TGCAGTGCTAGAGTAGACAGGAACCGACCGTATGGCTACACCTTC
TRBJ1-6,few,TRBV5-1,TRBD1,CASSSGQDNSPLHF,TGCGCCAGCAGCTCAGGACAGGATAATTCACCCCTCCACTTT
TRBJ2-1,few,TRBV7-3,.,CASSVPGHLPIF,TGTGCCAGCAGCGTACCGGGACACCTCCCGATCTTC
TRBJ2-3,many,TRBV5-1,.,CASSLPGTDTQYF,TGCGCCAGCAGCTTGCCGGGAACAGATACGCAGTATTTT
TRBJ2-5,.,TRBV7-2,.,CASSVQEGKETQYF,TGTGCCAGCAGCGTCCAGGAGGGGAAAGAGACCCAGTACTTC
TRBJ2-2,few,TRBV6-2/TRBV6-3,.,CASSYVRRNTGELFF,TGTGCCAGCAGTTACGTCAGGAGGAACACCGGGGAGCTGTTTTTT
TRBJ2-6,.,TRBV7-2,.,CASSPLGQSGANVLTF,TGTGCCAGCAGCCCTCTAGGACAGTCTGGGGCCAACGTCCTGACTTTC
TRBJ2-2,many,TRBV19,TRBD1,CASLLRGQGDTGELFF,TGTGCCAGCCTTCTCCGGGGACAGGGAGACACCGGGGAGCTGTTTTTT
TRBJ1-1,few,TRBV12-3/TRBV12-4,TRBD1,CASSPLGTGLNTEAFF,TGTGCCAGCAGCCCTTTGGGGACAGGTTTGAACACTGAAGCTTTCTTT
TRBJ2-5,few,TRBV29-1,.,CSVGQRQTQYF,TGCAGCGTAGGACAGCGCCAGACCCAGTACTTC